This T cell receptor (beta chain) was identified in a study of T cell changes during pregnancy in multiple sclerosis. Generated by immunoSEQ multiplex PCR, the TCRdb table keeps only in-frame clones and is missing some. Among tens of thousands of clones listed, more than 90% were seen once. CDR3 length: 18 amino acids. CDR1 is SGHRS, CDR2 YFSETQ, per germline. Trimming took 1 base from V and 2 from J; bases not matched to a gene: 9. The TCR originated in a female donor in good health, enrolled as a control in a pregnancy study. The input for sequencing was CD4+ T cells from peripheral blood mononuclear cells, taken after pregnancy. V gene TRBV5-1 combines with J gene TRBJ2-1; TRBD2 matches 10 bases. CDR3 amino acids: CASSLSLAGVGTYNEQFF. The CDR3 DNA reads TGCGCCAGCAGCTTGTCTCTAGCGGGAGTAGGTACCTACAATGAGCAGTTCTTC.